This TCR beta chain was sequenced during a study of CD4 and CD8 cells across lung adenocarcinoma regions. Donors had localized lung adenocarcinoma, a non-small cell lung cancer. The CDR3 extends over 10 amino acids. Looked up from germline, CDR1 is MNHEY and CDR2 is SMNVEV (reference sequence). Trimming stripped 9 bases from V and 15 bases from J, with 15 bases between. Each CDR3 protein is one row after TCRdb ran MiXCR on the PCR reads. The sample contains 3,700 or so distinct CDR3 sequences, 50% to 70% of which appear only once. This TCR came from a female donor with lung adenocarcinoma. The CD4 and CD8 labels of this study may be unreliable. The sequenced sample consisted of CD4+ T cells from the margin of a lung tumor. The genes are TRBV27 and TRBJ2-1; D gene ambiguous. The CDR3 loop is CARSKALTFF. The CDR3, as DNA: TGTGCCAGGTCCAAGGCGTTAACGTTCTTC.